Shown below are 13 T cell receptor beta chains from a single sample sequenced in a study of CD8 T cells in Susac syndrome. Reverse transcription of roughly 0.45 to 1 ug RNA used random hexamers. From the immunoSEQ multiplex PCR reads, TCRdb called clonotypes with MiXCR, one entry per CDR3 protein. The table has 120,000 or so distinct CDR3 sequences, over 90% seen once; the top ten hold roughly 0.13%. The sequenced sample consisted of CD4+ T cells from PBMCs. The receptors shown here come from a human donor in good health.

V is TRBV11-2 and J is TRBJ1-1, with unresolved D. The germline V and J ends were trimmed by 5 bases and 5 bases, with 15 bases remaining between them. There are 14 residues in the CDR3. Germline V lookup: CDR1 SGHAT, CDR2 FQNNGV. The CDR3 DNA reads TGTGCCAGCAGCAATAAAAACATGGGGACTGAAGCTTTCTTT. It is translated as CASSNKNMGTEAFF.

J is TRBJ2-1 and V is TRBV2; a weak D match, TRBD2 (5 bases). V was trimmed by 0 bases and J by 6 bases, leaving 15 bases between them. This CDR3 comprises 16 residues. Germline loops: CDR1 SNHLY, CDR2 FYNNEI. CDR3 bases: TGTGCCAGCAGTGAAGCTCGGGGAACTCTGGCCAATGAGCAGTTCTTC. Translating gives CASSEARGTLANEQFF.

J is TRBJ2-7 and V is TRBV28; 7 bases align to TRBD2. Per germline, CDR1 MDHEN and CDR2 SYDVKM. V lost 6 bases to trimming and J lost 0 bases; unmatched junction nucleotides: 5. CDR3 length equals 14 residues. In DNA form, the CDR3 reads TGTGCCAGCAGGCTCGGGGGGACCTCCTACGAGCAGTACTTC. Protein product: CASRLGGTSYEQYF.

This rearrangement joins TRBV2 to TRBJ2-1; 10 positions agree with TRBD2. V lost 6 bases, J lost 4 bases, and 3 bases stayed unmatched. The CDR3 contains 14 residues. The V gene's germline CDR1 is SNHLY and CDR2 FYNNEI. CDR3: CASSRSGRYNEQFF. The CDR3 DNA reads as TGTGCCAGCAGCCGTAGCGGGAGGTACAATGAGCAGTTCTTC.

This clonotype has only one observation. The chain combines TRBV7-9 with TRBJ2-4; 7 bases align to TRBD2. The CDR3 spans 14 residues. V gave up 0 bases and J gave up 7 bases; unmatched junction bases: 3. The germline V gene has CDR1 SEHNR and CDR2 FQNEAQ (reference sequence). The CDR3 is CASSLALGGNIQYF. The CDR3 nucleotides are TGTGCCAGCAGCTTAGCGCTCGGGGGGAACATTCAGTACTTC.

This clonotype was seen only once. Here the CDR3 reads CASSPAGGTDTQYF. As DNA, the CDR3 is TGTGCCAGCAGCCCCGCCGGGGGCACAGATACGCAGTATTTT. V is TRBV3-1 and J is TRBJ2-3; D is possibly TRBD2 (5 bases). Germline CDR1 is LGHDT and CDR2 is YNNKEL (reference sequence). The ends were cut back, 4 bases at V and 1 base at J, with 9 bases in the middle. The CDR3 is 14 amino acids.

CDR3 loop: CASSQRAGGGYGYTF. The CDR3 bases are TGTGCCAGCAGCCAAAGAGCGGGGGGCGGCTATGGCTACACCTTC. The chain uses TRBV3-1 and TRBJ1-2; D might be TRBD1 (6 bases). The germline V and J ends were trimmed by 2 bases and 4 bases, with 14 bases remaining between them. Germline V gives CDR1 LGHDT, CDR2 YNNKEL (reference sequence). There are 15 residues in the CDR3.

The chain links TRBV5-1 to TRBJ2-4; D is undetermined. CDR1 and CDR2 (germline): SGHRS, YFSETQ. Trimming removed 3 bases at V and 4 bases at J, with 14 bases between. The CDR3 spans 15 residues. The CDR3 DNA follows: TGCGCCAGCAGCTCTATAGAGGACGGGAAAAACATTCAGTACTTC. Its translation: CASSSIEDGKNIQYF.

The DNA of the CDR3 is TGTGCCAGCAGTCGACTAGCGGGAGGTACCACCGGGGAGCTGTTTTTT. Amino acid sequence: CASSRLAGGTTGELFF. The chain links TRBV12-3 or TRBV12-4 to TRBJ2-2, with 13 bases that match TRBD2. This CDR3 has 16 amino acids. Trimming cost V 5 bases and J 4 bases; bases outside gene matches: 4.

The genes are TRBV28 and TRBJ2-7; 11 bases line up with TRBD2. With 4 bases clipped from V and 3 bases from J, the junction kept 5 bases outside the gene matches. Germline V gene sequence: CDR1 MDHEN, CDR2 SYDVKM. This CDR3 comprises 15 residues. The CDR3 sequence is CASSSRTSGLYEQYF. DNA for the CDR3: TGTGCCAGCAGTTCCCGGACTAGCGGGCTCTACGAGCAGTACTTC.

This rearrangement joins TRBV5-1 to TRBJ2-7; 7 bases are a match to TRBD1. The V segment lost 7 bases and the J segment 6 bases; nucleotides outside the gene matches: 10. In germline, CDR1 is SGHRS, CDR2 YFSETQ. The CDR3 totals 13 residues. CDR3 loop: CASSRTGIGEQYF. The CDR3 DNA sequence: TGCGCCAGCTCCCGGACAGGCATAGGCGAGCAGTACTTC.

This rearrangement joins TRBV5-4 to TRBJ1-2, with D possibly being TRBD1 (5 bases). Trimming stripped 4 bases from V and 6 bases from J, with 10 bases between. Germline assignment: CDR1 SGHNT and CDR2 YYREEE (reference sequence). The CDR3 has 12 residues. CDR3 sequence: CASSPGPHGYTF. The CDR3 nucleotides are TGTGCCAGCAGCCCGGGACCTCATGGCTACACCTTC.

The chain carries TRBV14 and TRBJ1-2; a weak D match, TRBD1 (5 bases). The CDR3 is 14 residues long. CDR1 and CDR2 from the germline V gene are SGHDN and FVKESK. The V end was cut by 4 bases, the J end by 7 bases, with 16 bases between. CDR3 protein: CASSPLGQGPGYTF. The DNA of the CDR3 is TGTGCCAGCAGCCCTTTGGGCCAGGGCCCTGGCTACACCTTC.